This T cell receptor beta chain was identified during a study of T cell changes during pregnancy in multiple sclerosis. The V gene end was trimmed by 4 bases and the J gene end by 8 bases; junction bases not matched to a gene: 8. Germline V CDR1 and CDR2: LGHNA, YSLEER. The CDR3 covers 15 residues. Libraries were prepared by immunoSEQ multiplex PCR; TCRdb keeps only in-frame clonotypes and omits some of them. Here the sample spans about 36,000 clones, about 92% being singletons. The V and J genes are TRBV4-3 and TRBJ2-2, with 9 bases matching TRBD2. The starting material was CD4+ T cells from peripheral blood mononuclear cells, obtained in the third trimester of pregnancy. This TCR was sampled from a female donor in good health, enrolled as a control in a pregnancy study. The chain's CDR3 is CASSPRGLAGGELFF. CDR3 in DNA: TGCGCCAGCAGCCCTCGGGGACTAGCCGGGGGGGAGCTGTTTTTT.